These 20 T cell receptor beta chains came from one sample sequenced in a study of blood T cells in healthy people across ages. Sample-barcoded 5' priming and a J-beta primer mix drove a second PCR of roughly 6 to 12 cycles. In TCRdb, the 5' RACE reads were re-called with MiXCR into one record per CDR3 protein. Seen here are approximately 830,000 distinct CDR3 sequences, about 62% observed once, and the top ten hold about 27%. Sequenced material: blood. The receptors were sampled from a man younger than 40 in good health.

This chain links TRBV7-2 with TRBJ2-1, with D possibly matching TRBD1 (5 bases). V was pared by 1 base and J by 10 bases, with 11 bases between. CDR1 is SGHTA and CDR2 is FQGNSA in the germline V gene. This CDR3 is 13 amino acids long. CDR3 nucleotide sequence: TGTGCCAGCAGCTTAGAGTGGAAGGGGGAGCAGTTCTTC. It codes for CASSLEWKGEQFF.

The V and J genes are TRBV6-2 or TRBV6-3 and TRBJ2-7; 10 bases are shared with TRBD2. The V segment lost 1 base and the J segment 6 bases; nucleotides outside the gene matches: 3. The CDR3 is 14 residues long. CDR1 MNHEY and CDR2 SVGEGT come from the germline V gene. This chain's CDR3 is CASSYWGLASEQYF. In nucleotides, the CDR3 is TGTGCCAGCAGTTACTGGGGACTAGCGAGCGAGCAGTACTTC.

The CDR3 is CSASGTSGGPTSTDTQYF. CDR3 in DNA: TGCAGTGCTAGTGGAACTAGCGGAGGACCAACTAGCACAGATACGCAGTATTTT. V usage is TRBV20-1 and J usage is TRBJ2-3, with TRBD2 matching over 8 bases. Unmatched junction bases numbered 14, after V lost 3 bases and J lost 0 bases. The germline V gene has CDR1 DFQATT and CDR2 SNEGSKA (reference sequence). There are 18 residues in the CDR3.

The genes are TRBV21-1 and TRBJ2-1; the table's D gene call, TRBD2, was not cross checked with the DNA. TRBV21-1 is a pseudogene. CDR3 length: 19 amino acids. The CDR3, as DNA: TGTGCCAGCAGCAAGGTTTATCTAGCGGGGGGGTCCGGGAACAATGAGCAGTTCTTC. Encoded protein: CASSKVYLAGGSGNNEQFF.

There are a few counts of this clonotype. The rearrangement joins TRBV5-1 to TRBJ2-7; maybe TRBD2 (7 bases). The J call is doubtful: the DNA matches TRBJ2-4 better. The CDR3 is 16 amino acids. CDR1 is SGHRS and CDR2 is YFSETQ in the germline V gene. The CDR3 reads CASQTSPLSGENIQYF. CDR3 DNA sequence: TGCGCCAGCCAGACTAGCCCACTATCAGGGGAAAACATTCAGTACTTC.

This rearrangement joins TRBV7-2 to TRBJ2-1, with D perhaps matching TRBD2 (5 bases). CDR3 size: 14 residues. Trimming shortened V by 2 bases and J by 6 bases, and 11 bases separated the two germline ends. Germline V lookup: CDR1 SGHTA, CDR2 FQGNSA. As DNA, the CDR3 is TGTGCCAGCAGCTTACCTGGAGGAACCAATGAGCAGTTCTTC. This encodes CASSLPGGTNEQFF.

This clonotype came up a few times. The chain has TRBV28 and TRBJ2-5; either TRBD1 or TRBD2 may supply D (5 bases each). Trimming took off 6 bases at V and 12 bases at J, with 20 bases between the two ends. Germline V lookup: CDR1 MDHEN, CDR2 SYDVKM. This CDR3 spans 13 amino acids. The CDR3 coding sequence is TGTGCCAGCAGCCCACCGGGACGGACCCCTGAGTACTTC. Amino acid sequence: CASSPPGRTPEYF.

This chain connects TRBV12-3 or TRBV12-4 to TRBJ2-3, with 12 nucleotides matching TRBD1. Trimming took 1 base from V and 1 from J; bases not matched to a gene: 3. CDR3 length equals 17 residues. The CDR3 sequence is CASSLEGQGAGTDTQYF. The CDR3 region has the DNA TGTGCCAGCAGTTTAGAGGGACAGGGGGCAGGCACAGATACGCAGTATTTT.

The chain employs TRBV9 and TRBJ1-2, with unresolved D. The CDR3 has 11 amino acids. V was pared by 6 bases and J by 3 bases, with 6 bases between. Germline CDR1 is SGDLS and CDR2 is YYNGEE. CDR3 nucleotides: TGTGCCAGCAACAGTCACTATGGCTACACCTTC. Protein sequence: CASNSHYGYTF.

The V gene is TRBV28, the J gene TRBJ2-3, with D maybe TRBD1 (6 bases). Germline loops: CDR1 MDHEN, CDR2 SYDVKM. Deletions cut 6 bases from V and 2 bases from J, with 12 bases between. The length of the CDR3 is 14 residues. CDR3 nucleotide sequence: TGTGCCAGCAGCAACGACAGGACCACAGATACGCAGTATTTT. Translated: CASSNDRTTDTQYF. The complete variable domain, with remaining parts taken from reference TRBV28 and TRBJ2-3, reads DVKVTQSSRYLVKRTGEKVFLECVQDMDHENMFWYRQDPGLGLRLIYFSYDVKMKEKGDIPEGYSVSREKKERFSLILESASTNQTSMYLCASSNDRTTDTQYFGPGTRLTVL.

The chain carries TRBV20-1 and TRBJ2-7, with D possibly matching TRBD1 (6 bases). Trimming removed 1 base from V and 4 bases from J, with 20 bases in between. The germline V gene encodes CDR1 DFQATT and CDR2 SNEGSKA (reference sequence). CDR3 length equals 16 residues. For the CDR3, the DNA is TGCAGTGCTAGAGGTCGAGGGGGACCCAGTATGTACGAGCAGTACTTC. Protein: CSARGRGGPSMYEQYF.

A single count supports this clonotype. V and J are TRBV6-5 and TRBJ2-7, with 10 bases matching TRBD1. Losses at the gene ends were 0 bases for V and 5 bases for J; bases not matched to a gene: 7. The CDR3 sequence is 16 residues long. Looked up from germline, CDR1 is MNHEY and CDR2 is SVGAGI. The chain's CDR3 is CASSYSHTTGGDEQYF. DNA for the CDR3: TGTGCCAGCAGTTACTCCCACACGACAGGGGGCGACGAGCAGTACTTC.

A few counts support this clonotype. The V and J genes are TRBV20-1 and TRBJ2-3, with TRBD2 as a possible D gene (7 bases). The CDR3 extends over 12 amino acids. Germline V CDR1 and CDR2: DFQATT, SNEGSKA (reference sequence). V lost 5 bases and J 5 bases, leaving 11 bases between the germline ends. CDR3 sequence reads: CSAGGAQDTQYF. The CDR3 DNA follows: TGCAGTGCTGGGGGGGCCCAAGATACGCAGTATTTT.

The chain combines TRBV7-2 with TRBJ2-7; TRBD2 matches 10 bases. From germline, CDR1 is SGHTA and CDR2 FQGNSA. V trimming: 1 base; J trimming: 1 base; junction bases outside the gene matches: 13. CDR3 size: 19 residues. The CDR3 DNA reads TGTGCCAGCAGCTTAGTATCGGGGCAAGCGGGGGGGAGATCCTACGAGCAGTACTTC. Encoded protein: CASSLVSGQAGGRSYEQYF.

The chain is built from TRBV11-2 and TRBJ2-7; 7 positions agree with TRBD1. The germline CDR1 and CDR2 sequences are SGHAT and FQNNGV. The CDR3 extends over 14 amino acids. The V gene end was trimmed by 2 bases and the J gene end by 2 bases; junction bases not matched to a gene: 3. The CDR3 spells CASSLHRGPYEQYF. The CDR3 region has the DNA TGTGCCAGCAGCTTACACAGGGGCCCCTACGAGCAGTACTTC.

The chain uses TRBV7-3 and TRBJ2-1; D tentatively reads TRBD1 or TRBD2 (5 bases each). Trimming took 5 bases from V and 6 from J, leaving 14 bases between them. The CDR3 totals 14 residues. Germline V lookup: CDR1 SGHTA, CDR2 FQGTGA. CDR3 sequence (DNA): TGTGCCAGCAGCCCTCCGGGACGGACCAATGAGCAGTTCTTC. Amino acid sequence: CASSPPGRTNEQFF.

The chain is built from TRBV28 and TRBJ2-1, with 8 bases that match TRBD2. Germline lookup yields CDR1 MDHEN and CDR2 SYDVKM. J lost 2 bases, V lost 6 bases, and 6 bases had no gene match. This CDR3 has 15 amino acids. DNA of the CDR3: TGTGCCAGCAGCCTCATAGCGGGGACCTACAATGAGCAGTTCTTC. This encodes CASSLIAGTYNEQFF.

The sample holds many counts of this clonotype. Mismatch with germline at one junction end may stem from a read error. The chain employs TRBV6-4 and TRBJ2-3; the D gene is possibly TRBD1 (6 bases). CDR1 is MRHNA, CDR2 SNTAGT, per germline. This CDR3 is 13 amino acids long. CDR3 nucleotide sequence: TGTGCCAGCAGCGACCGGGACACAAATACGCAGTATTTT. It translates to CASSDRDTNTQYF.

The chain recombines TRBV9 with TRBJ2-5, with D perhaps matching TRBD2 (5 bases). The CDR3 has 15 amino acids. Trimming left V 0 bases short and J 1 base short, with 10 bases between. Looked up from germline, CDR1 is SGDLS and CDR2 is YYNGEE. For the CDR3, the DNA is TGTGCCAGCAGCGTAGGGGCGGGCCTCCAAGAGACCCAGTACTTC. Translating gives CASSVGAGLQETQYF. The full variable domain, rest sourced from reference TRBV9 and TRBJ2-5, is DSGVTQTPKHLITATGQRVTLRCSPRSGDLSVYWYQQSLDQGLQFLIQYYNGEERAKGNILERFSAQQFPDLHSELNLSSLELGDSALYFCASSVGAGLQETQYFGPGTRLLVL.

The genes are TRBV7-9 and TRBJ1-4; D is unclear. The V end lost 1 base, the J end lost 8 bases, and 11 bases lay between the germline ends. CDR3 size: 14 residues. Germline CDR1 is SEHNR and CDR2 is FQNEAQ (reference sequence). DNA of the CDR3: TGTGCCAGCAGCTTAGTATCCTTGGGGGAAAAACTGTTTTTT. It yields the protein CASSLVSLGEKLFF.